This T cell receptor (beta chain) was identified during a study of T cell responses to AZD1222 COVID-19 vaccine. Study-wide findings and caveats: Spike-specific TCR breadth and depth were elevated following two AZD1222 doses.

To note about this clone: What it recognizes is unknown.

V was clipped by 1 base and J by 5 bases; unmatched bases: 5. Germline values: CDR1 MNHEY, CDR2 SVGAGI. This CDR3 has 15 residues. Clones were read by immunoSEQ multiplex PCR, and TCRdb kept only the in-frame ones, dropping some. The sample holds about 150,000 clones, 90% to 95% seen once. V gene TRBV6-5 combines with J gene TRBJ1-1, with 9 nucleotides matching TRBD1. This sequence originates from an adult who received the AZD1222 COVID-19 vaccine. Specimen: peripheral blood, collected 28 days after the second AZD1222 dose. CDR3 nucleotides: TGTGCCAGCAGTTACTTGGGGACAGGGTTAACTGAAGCTTTCTTT. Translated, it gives CASSYLGTGLTEAFF.